Listed here are 32 T cell receptor beta chains from one sample, sequenced in a study of blood T cell repertoires in COVID-19. Sequencing used immunoSEQ multiplex PCR; TCRdb keeps in-frame clones, though not all of them. The data contain about 260,000 clones, approximately 88% of them singletons. Sequenced material: peripheral blood. These receptors originate from an older woman with COVID-19, enrolled during active disease.

The chain recombines TRBV24-1 with TRBJ2-3, with a tentative D call TRBD1 (6 bases). Germline values: CDR1 KGHDR, CDR2 SFDVKD. CDR3 length: 14 residues. Trimming took off 6 bases at V and 4 bases at J, with 13 bases between the two ends. Here the CDR3 reads CATSQGLYADTQYF. CDR3 DNA sequence: TGTGCCACCAGTCAGGGGTTGTACGCAGATACGCAGTATTTT.

J is TRBJ2-1 and V is TRBV7-6, with TRBD2 matching over 14 bases. Germline values: CDR1 SGHVS, CDR2 FNYEAQ. V shed 5 bases and J 7 bases; nucleotides not matched to a gene: 10. The CDR3 is 17 residues long. CDR3 in amino acids: CASSPFARLAGGNEQFF. CDR3 coding DNA: TGTGCCAGCAGCCCGTTTGCCCGACTAGCGGGAGGGAATGAGCAGTTCTTC.

V and J are TRBV12-2 and TRBJ2-7; TRBD2, the D gene given by the table, was not confirmed from the DNA. TRBV12-2 is assigned pseudogene status. The CDR3 contains 19 residues. The CDR3 coding sequence is TGTGCAAGTCGCTTAGAAGTCTCCCTAGCGGGAGGTTTTCCCTACGAGCAGTACTTC. This encodes CASRLEVSLAGGFPYEQYF.

This sequence joins TRBV4-3 and TRBJ2-5; weak D call: TRBD1 (5 bases). There are 15 residues in the CDR3. The V end lost 0 bases, the J end lost 4 bases, and 12 bases lay between the germline ends. Germline CDR1 is LGHNA and CDR2 is YSLEER. The CDR3 spells CASSQDTQGGETQYF. Here the CDR3 DNA reads TGCGCCAGCAGCCAAGATACCCAGGGCGGAGAGACCCAGTACTTC.

The rearrangement uses TRBV19 and TRBJ1-3; D unclear. Trimming shortened V by 1 base and J by 8 bases, and 15 bases separated the two germline ends. CDR1 is LNHDA and CDR2 is SQIVND in the germline V gene (reference sequence). The CDR3 sequence is 15 residues long. The CDR3 DNA sequence: TGTGCCAGTAGTATAGTCGCCGGGATGTTGGACACCATATATTTT. Protein: CASSIVAGMLDTIYF.

The table lists this clone with a few counts. V gene TRBV28 combines with J gene TRBJ1-1, with no clear D. V was cut by 6 bases and J by 1 base, with 6 bases left in between. The CDR3 is made up of 12 amino acids. Per the germline V gene, CDR1 is MDHEN and CDR2 is SYDVKM. CDR3 DNA: TGTGCCAGCAGCTACAGGAACACTGAAGCTTTCTTT. It is translated as CASSYRNTEAFF.

This chain connects TRBV10-1 to TRBJ1-5; D not resolved. The CDR3 sequence is 15 residues long. Germline lookup yields CDR1 WNHNN and CDR2 SYGVQD (reference sequence). V shed 2 bases and J shed 6 bases, with 14 bases lying between them. The CDR3 here is CASSEKGSRSQPQHF. The DNA for the CDR3 is TGCGCCAGCAGTGAGAAAGGGAGCAGGTCTCAGCCCCAGCATTTT.

This clone showed up just once. The rearrangement links TRBV7-9 to TRBJ2-1; 8 bases fit TRBD2. Trimming at V came to 5 bases and at J to 7 bases, leaving 10 bases not matched to a gene. Germline-derived CDR1 and CDR2 are SEHNR and FQNEAQ (reference sequence). This CDR3 is built from 15 residues. Written as DNA, the CDR3 is TGTGCCAGCAGCCATAGCGGGACCGGAGGAAATGAGCAGTTCTTC. Its protein is CASSHSGTGGNEQFF. The full variable domain, rest sourced from reference TRBV7-9 and TRBJ2-1, is DTGVSQNPRHKITKRGQNVTFRCDPISEHNRLYWYRQTLGQGPEFLTYFQNEAQLEKSRLLSDRFSAERPKGSFSTLEIQRTEQGDSAMYLCASSHSGTGGNEQFFGPGTRLTVL.

V gene TRBV2 combines with J gene TRBJ1-4; 11 positions agree with TRBD1. Germline V gene lookup returns CDR1 SNHLY and CDR2 FYNNEI. The CDR3 loop spans 15 amino acids. V lost 6 bases, J lost 7 bases, and 7 bases stayed unmatched. The CDR3 sequence: CASRSTGTGGEKLFF. The CDR3 coding sequence is TGTGCCAGCAGGAGCACCGGGACAGGGGGTGAAAAACTGTTTTTT.

V and J are TRBV10-3 and TRBJ2-3, with D perhaps matching TRBD2 (6 bases). Germline lookup yields CDR1 ENHRY and CDR2 SYGVKD. This CDR3 is 15 amino acids long. Trimming removed 3 bases at V and 4 bases at J, with 14 bases between. CDR3 residues: CAISDLAHSSDTQYF. The CDR3 bases are TGTGCCATCAGTGACCTAGCGCATTCTTCAGATACGCAGTATTTT.

This clone was detected once. This chain connects TRBV11-2 to TRBJ1-6; D is undetermined. There are 15 residues in the CDR3. The germline CDR1 and CDR2 sequences are SGHAT and FQNNGV. Trimming pared 4 bases from V and 7 bases from J, leaving 14 bases between. This chain's CDR3 is CASSWAAGINSPLHF. CDR3 nucleotides: TGTGCCAGCAGCTGGGCCGCGGGAATAAATTCACCCCTCCACTTT.

V is TRBV11-3 and J is TRBJ2-3; no definite D call. This CDR3 spans 14 amino acids. The ends were cut back, 3 bases at V and 0 bases at J, with 7 bases in the middle. CDR1 is SGHNT and CDR2 is YENEEA in the germline V gene. CDR3 DNA sequence: TGTGCCAGCAGCTTTTTCCTTAGCACAGATACGCAGTATTTT. Its translation: CASSFFLSTDTQYF.

Note on this clone: This specimen includes other DNA sequences encoding the same CDR3. V usage is TRBV6-5 and J usage is TRBJ2-1; no firm D call. CDR1 is MNHEY and CDR2 is SVGAGI in the germline V gene. This CDR3 region has 11 residues. With 5 bases removed from V and 3 bases from J, the gap between germline ends came to 2 bases. This CDR3 reads CASSRYNEQFF. Here the CDR3 DNA reads TGTGCCAGCAGTCGCTACAATGAGCAGTTCTTC.

This chain connects TRBV7-9 to TRBJ1-5; perhaps TRBD1 as D (6 bases). V was clipped by 5 bases and J by 6 bases, with 11 bases between them. This CDR3 comprises 13 residues. The V gene's germline CDR1 is SEHNR and CDR2 FQNEAQ (reference sequence). The CDR3 here is CASSLQQGQPQHF. CDR3 in DNA: TGTGCCAGCAGCCTCCAACAGGGTCAGCCCCAGCATTTT.

The chain recombines TRBV5-1 with TRBJ1-6; D remains ambiguous. Trimming took off 1 base at V and 7 bases at J, with 9 bases between the two ends. CDR3 length: 14 residues. Germline CDR1 and CDR2: SGHRS and YFSETQ. The CDR3 DNA reads TGCGCCAGCAGCTTGAAATGGGAGAATTCACCCCTCCACTTT. Translated, it gives CASSLKWENSPLHF.

This clone appeared a single time. The chain links TRBV11-2 to TRBJ1-1, with D maybe TRBD1 (5 bases). The germline V and J ends were trimmed by 1 base and 3 bases, with 12 bases remaining between them. Per the germline V gene, CDR1 is SGHAT and CDR2 is FQNNGV. This CDR3 spans 15 amino acids. The CDR3 nucleotides are TGTGCCAGCAGCTTAGCGGCAGGGTGGGACACTGAAGCTTTCTTT. This encodes CASSLAAGWDTEAFF.

This clone was seen just once. The chain recombines TRBV11-2 with TRBJ1-6; D may be TRBD1 (5 bases). Per germline, CDR1 SGHAT and CDR2 FQNNGV. CDR3 size: 18 residues. V was shortened by 2 bases and J by 4 bases, with 18 bases between the two germline ends. CDR3 region: CASSLPELGQVYNSPLHF. CDR3 sequence (DNA): TGTGCCAGCAGCTTACCGGAGCTAGGACAAGTTTATAATTCACCCCTCCACTTT.

The rearrangement joins TRBV25-1 to TRBJ1-2; TRBD1 is a possible D gene (6 bases). Germline-derived CDR1 and CDR2 are MGHDK and SYGVNS. Trimming shortened V by 3 bases and J by 0 bases, and 8 bases separated the two germline ends. The CDR3 is 14 amino acids. CDR3 nucleotides: TGTGCCAGCAGTGATACAGGGACTAACTATGGCTACACCTTC. Its protein product is CASSDTGTNYGYTF.

The chain uses TRBV6-5 and TRBJ1-3; TRBD1 might be the D (5 bases). The CDR3 covers 15 residues. Germline-derived CDR1 and CDR2 are MNHEY and SVGAGI. V was pared by 5 bases and J by 0 bases, with 11 bases between. The CDR3 spells CASSRDSRSGNTIYF. CDR3 DNA sequence: TGTGCCAGCAGTCGGGACTCCCGCTCTGGAAACACCATATATTTT.

The CDR3 reads CASSRGENTEAFF. The DNA for the CDR3 is TGTGCCAGCAGTCGAGGTGAGAACACTGAAGCTTTCTTT. The chain recombines TRBV6-5 with TRBJ1-1; D gene uncertain. CDR1 MNHEY and CDR2 SVGAGI come from the germline V gene. CDR3 length: 13 residues. V was clipped by 5 bases and J by 1 base, with 8 bases between them.

This chain joins TRBV15 and TRBJ2-1; the D gene is possibly TRBD1 (5 bases). The CDR3 runs 15 residues. V gave up 0 bases and J gave up 3 bases, with 9 bases separating them. Germline CDR1 is LNHNV and CDR2 is YYDKDF (reference sequence). The DNA of the CDR3 is TGTGCCACCAGCAGAGAAGGGGCGTTCTACAATGAGCAGTTCTTC. Translating gives CATSREGAFYNEQFF.

V gene TRBV3-1 (or the pseudogene TRBV3-2) combines with J gene TRBJ2-5, with a possible D match to TRBD2 (6 bases). The CDR3 totals 16 residues. Germline CDR1 and CDR2: LGHDT and YNNKEL (reference sequence). V dropped 0 bases and J dropped 2 bases, with 13 bases sitting between them. Here the CDR3 DNA reads TGTGCCAGCAGCCAAGATCTAGCTAGCGCGCAAGAGACCCAGTACTTC. The encoded protein is CASSQDLASAQETQYF.

The rearrangement joins TRBV7-9 to TRBJ1-1; 10 bases are shared with TRBD1. The length of the CDR3 is 15 residues. The J segment lost 4 bases and the V segment lost 5 bases, leaving 7 bases of the junction unmatched. Per the germline V gene, CDR1 is SEHNR and CDR2 is FQNEAQ (reference sequence). CDR3 nucleotide sequence: TGTGCCAGCAGCACAACCGGGACAGGGGCCACTGAAGCTTTCTTT. Residues: CASSTTGTGATEAFF.

J is TRBJ2-1 and V is TRBV4-3; no firm D call. In germline, CDR1 is LGHNA, CDR2 YSLEER. The CDR3 spans 16 residues. Trimming removed 1 base from V and 0 bases from J, with 10 bases in between. The CDR3 sequence: CASSQVLYGSYNEQFF. In DNA form, the CDR3 reads TGCGCCAGCAGCCAAGTACTTTACGGCTCCTACAATGAGCAGTTCTTC.

V and J are TRBV5-5 and TRBJ1-1, with TRBD1 matching 9 bases. The CDR3 covers 15 residues. Germline CDR1 and CDR2: SGHKS and YYEKEE (reference sequence). Unmatched junction bases numbered 3, after V lost 0 bases and J lost 3 bases. The CDR3 region is CASSLGGQGYTEAFF. CDR3 nucleotides: TGTGCCAGCAGCTTGGGGGGACAGGGATACACTGAAGCTTTCTTT.

V and J are TRBV5-4 and TRBJ1-5; TRBD1 matches 9 bases. The CDR3 is made up of 13 amino acids. J was trimmed by 6 bases and V by 3 bases; bases with no gene match: 1. CDR1 and CDR2 from the germline V gene are SGHNT and YYREEE (reference sequence). Here the CDR3 reads CASSSQGAQPQHF. The CDR3 DNA follows: TGTGCCAGCAGCTCACAGGGGGCTCAGCCCCAGCATTTT. The full variable domain, rest sourced from reference TRBV5-4 and TRBJ1-5, is ETGVTQSPTHLIKTRGQQVTLRCSSQSGHNTVSWYQQALGQGPQFIFQYYREEENGRGNFPPRFSGLQFPNYSSELNVNALELDDSALYLCASSSQGAQPQHFGDGTRLSIL.

V and J are TRBV28 and TRBJ1-2, with a possible D match to TRBD1 (5 bases). CDR3 length equals 11 residues. Per germline, CDR1 MDHEN and CDR2 SYDVKM. Trimming took 4 bases from V and 10 from J, leaving 10 bases between them. The CDR3 spells CASSSRQIYTF. As DNA, the CDR3 is TGTGCCAGCAGTTCAAGACAGATCTACACCTTC.

This sequence joins TRBV6-5 and TRBJ1-6; 8 nucleotides line up with TRBD1. With V trimmed by 0 bases and J by 7 bases, 2 bases remained unmatched. Germline CDR1 and CDR2: MNHEY and SVGAGI. This CDR3 has 15 amino acids. CDR3 DNA sequence: TGTGCCAGCAGTTACTCGACAGGGGACAATTCACCCCTCCACTTT. It yields the protein CASSYSTGDNSPLHF.

The chain recombines TRBV6-5 with TRBJ2-4, with D possibly matching TRBD1 (5 bases). With 6 bases removed from V and 9 bases from J, the gap between germline ends came to 15 bases. Germline assignment: CDR1 MNHEY and CDR2 SVGAGI. CDR3 size: 13 residues. The CDR3 protein is CASSAQDQGIQYF. The CDR3 region has the DNA TGTGCCAGCAGCGCTCAGGACCAGGGCATTCAGTACTTC.

The chain links TRBV6-4 to TRBJ2-7; 15 bases agree with TRBD2. The V and J ends lost 2 bases and 2 bases, in that order; junction bases with no gene match: 10. CDR3 length: 19 amino acids. Germline V gives CDR1 MRHNA, CDR2 SNTAGT. The CDR3: CASSDTGTSGRILPYEQYF. CDR3 DNA sequence: TGTGCCAGCAGTGACACCGGGACTAGCGGGAGGATTCTCCCCTACGAGCAGTACTTC.

The rearrangement links TRBV7-2 to TRBJ2-2; perhaps TRBD1 as D (5 bases). This CDR3 spans 15 amino acids. The V and J ends lost 5 bases and 5 bases respectively, with 15 bases between them. CDR1 and CDR2 (germline): SGHTA, FQGNSA. The CDR3 coding sequence is TGTGCCAGCAGCGTGCAGGGTCAAGGGACCGGGGAGCTGTTTTTT. Its protein product is CASSVQGQGTGELFF.

The chain carries TRBV5-6 and TRBJ2-2; 7 nucleotides agree with TRBD1. The CDR3 contains 15 residues. Trimming at V came to 1 base and at J to 4 bases, leaving 4 bases not matched to a gene. CDR1 and CDR2 (germline): SGHDT, YYEEEE. This chain's CDR3 is CASSLLRGSTGELFF. The CDR3 nucleotides read TGTGCCAGCAGCTTGCTCAGGGGGTCCACCGGGGAGCTGTTTTTT.